Following are 22 T cell receptor beta chains from one sample sequenced in a study of blood T cell repertoires in COVID-19. TCRdb's copy holds only in-frame clones and misses some; the assay was immunoSEQ multiplex PCR. Seen here are about 160,000 clones, roughly 84% observed once, and the top ten hold roughly 20%. Specimen: PBMCs or T cells enriched from blood (not recorded which). These receptors were obtained from a man in his 60s who had recovered from COVID-19.

The chain recombines TRBV6-5 with TRBJ2-7, with 7 bases aligning to TRBD2. Germline loops: CDR1 MNHEY, CDR2 SVGAGI. This CDR3 has 13 amino acids. V shed 7 bases, J shed 6 bases, and the junction held 9 bases outside the gene matches. The CDR3 DNA sequence: TGTGCCAGCAATGTGGGAGGGCCTCTCGAGCAGTACTTC. This translates into CASNVGGPLEQYF.

The chain links TRBV19 to TRBJ2-1; 8 nucleotides match TRBD2. Germline loops: CDR1 LNHDA, CDR2 SQIVND (reference sequence). V gave up 3 bases and J gave up 8 bases; unmatched junction bases: 9. The CDR3 runs to 15 residues. The CDR3, as DNA: TGTGCCAGTAGTATCACCAGCGGGAGTGCCGATGAGCAGTTCTTC. Its translation is CASSITSGSADEQFF.

This clone was picked up one time. Sequence at one end of the junction differs from germline and may be a read error. CDR3 DNA sequence: TGTGCCTGTTCGCCAGGGGGCGCCTTC. Translated: CACSPGGAF. The chain employs TRBV30 and TRBJ1-2; the match to TRBD1 covers 8 bases. Germline assignment: CDR1 GTSNPN and CDR2 SVGIG (reference sequence). This CDR3 comprises 9 residues.

The chain employs TRBV6-5 and TRBJ2-5; tentatively, D is TRBD1 (5 bases). V dropped 4 bases and J dropped 5 bases, with 8 bases sitting between them. CDR3 length: 12 amino acids. From germline, CDR1 is MNHEY and CDR2 SVGAGI. The CDR3 reads CASSWAGETQYF. CDR3 sequence (DNA): TGTGCCAGCAGTTGGGCAGGGGAGACCCAGTACTTC.

The V and J genes are TRBV6-6 and TRBJ2-1; D possibly corresponds to TRBD1 (6 bases). Germline V lookup: CDR1 MNHNY, CDR2 SVGAGI (reference sequence). The V end lost 5 bases, the J end lost 4 bases, and 9 bases lay between the germline ends. There are 13 residues in the CDR3. DNA for the CDR3: TGTGCCAGCAGTACACAGGGTTACAATGAGCAGTTCTTC. This encodes CASSTQGYNEQFF.

The chain links TRBV7-9 to TRBJ2-7; a weak D match, TRBD1 (7 bases). Germline CDR1 and CDR2: SEHNR and FQNEAQ (reference sequence). The CDR3 runs to 13 residues. With 4 bases removed from V and 4 bases from J, the gap between germline ends came to 11 bases. CDR3 residues: CASSSQGGYEQYF. Written as DNA, the CDR3 is TGTGCCAGCAGCTCGCAGGGGGGATACGAGCAGTACTTC. Full variable domain (rest looked up from reference TRBV7-9 and TRBJ2-7): DTGVSQNPRHKITKRGQNVTFRCDPISEHNRLYWYRQTLGQGPEFLTYFQNEAQLEKSRLLSDRFSAERPKGSFSTLEIQRTEQGDSAMYLCASSSQGGYEQYFGPGTRLTVT.

The genes are TRBV11-2 and TRBJ2-4, with 9 bases lining up with TRBD1. V lost 5 bases, J lost 6 bases, and 5 bases stayed unmatched. Germline values: CDR1 SGHAT, CDR2 FQNNGV. This CDR3 spans 14 amino acids. The CDR3 DNA is TGTGCCAGCAGCCTTGACAGGGGGGGAAACATTCAGTACTTC. It translates to CASSLDRGGNIQYF.

This clone was picked up a small number of times. The chain has TRBV9 and TRBJ2-1; the match to TRBD2 covers 7 bases. CDR1 is SGDLS and CDR2 is YYNGEE in the germline V gene. This CDR3 region has 14 residues. V gave up 0 bases and J gave up 5 bases; unmatched junction bases: 2. This CDR3 reads CASSVVGGNNEQFF. Written as DNA, the CDR3 is TGTGCCAGCAGCGTAGTCGGGGGGAACAATGAGCAGTTCTTC.

Concerning this clone: The identical CDR3 is also encoded by other nucleotide sequences in the sample. This chain uses TRBV15 with TRBJ1-5; D unresolved. Per the germline V gene, CDR1 is LNHNV and CDR2 is YYDKDF (reference sequence). The CDR3 loop spans 14 amino acids. Trimming removed 1 base from V and 3 bases from J, with 7 bases in between. CDR3 DNA: TGTGCCACCAGCAGAGTGGCATCCAATCAGCCCCAGCATTTT. The encoded protein is CATSRVASNQPQHF.

The genes are TRBV9 and TRBJ2-5; D may be TRBD2 (6 bases). V was pared by 3 bases and J by 5 bases, with 17 bases between. This CDR3 has 15 residues. Germline-derived CDR1 and CDR2 are SGDLS and YYNGEE. The CDR3 loop reads CASSAGLERVETQYF. In nucleotides, the CDR3 is TGTGCCAGCAGCGCGGGACTGGAGAGGGTGGAGACCCAGTACTTC.

Comment on this clone: The same CDR3 can be traced to other DNA sequences in this sample. This rearrangement joins TRBV9 to TRBJ1-4; tentatively, D is TRBD1 (5 bases). This CDR3 comprises 13 residues. The V end lost 1 base, the J end lost 7 bases, and 8 bases lay between the germline ends. Germline V CDR1 and CDR2: SGDLS, YYNGEE. The CDR3: CASSVSGGEKLFF. CDR3 DNA sequence: TGTGCCAGCAGCGTAAGCGGGGGTGAAAAACTGTTTTTT.

The chain has TRBV5-4 and TRBJ1-5; D is unresolved. CDR1 is SGHNT and CDR2 is YYREEE in the germline V gene (reference sequence). This CDR3 region has 12 residues. The V end was cut by 1 base, the J end by 6 bases, with 5 bases between. The CDR3 spells CASSLSGQPQHF. The CDR3 region has the DNA TGTGCCAGCAGCTTGTCCGGTCAGCCCCAGCATTTT. Together with reference TRBV5-4 and TRBJ1-5, the CDR3 gives the full variable domain: ETGVTQSPTHLIKTRGQQVTLRCSSQSGHNTVSWYQQALGQGPQFIFQYYREEENGRGNFPPRFSGLQFPNYSSELNVNALELDDSALYLCASSLSGQPQHFGDGTRLSIL.

The chain links TRBV19 to TRBJ2-2; the match to TRBD1 covers 11 bases. CDR3 length equals 19 residues. Germline trimming cut 7 bases from V and 2 bases from J; bases unmatched to any gene: 15. Germline V lookup: CDR1 LNHDA, CDR2 SQIVND (reference sequence). CDR3 residues: CASTKTTGTGGKNTGELFF. DNA of the CDR3: TGTGCCAGTACCAAGACAACCGGGACAGGGGGAAAAAACACCGGGGAGCTGTTTTTT.

This chain links TRBV7-3 with TRBJ2-1; 7 bases fit TRBD2. The V segment lost 5 bases and the J segment 0 bases; nucleotides outside the gene matches: 7. This CDR3 contains 16 residues. Germline CDR1 reads SGHTA; CDR2 reads FQGTGA. The CDR3 DNA reads TGTGCCAGCAGCCCCCCGGGGGGAACCTCCTACAATGAGCAGTTCTTC. Amino acids: CASSPPGGTSYNEQFF.

In this sample, this clone turned up a few times. The chain is built from TRBV2 and TRBJ2-3; TRBD2 aligns across 7 bases. In germline, CDR1 is SNHLY, CDR2 FYNNEI. Trimming took 7 bases from V and 2 from J; bases not matched to a gene: 15. The CDR3 has 17 amino acids. The CDR3 spells CASTPPPTSPVTDTQYF. The CDR3 nucleotides are TGTGCCAGCACCCCGCCACCGACTAGCCCGGTCACAGATACGCAGTATTTT. Together with reference TRBV2 and TRBJ2-3, the CDR3 gives the full variable domain: EPEVTQTPSHQVTQMGQEVILRCVPISNHLYFYWYRQILGQKVEFLVSFYNNEISEKSEIFDDQFSVERPDGSNFTLKIRSTKLEDSAMYFCASTPPPTSPVTDTQYFGPGTRLTVL.

V is TRBV9 and J is TRBJ2-1; D is unclear. The CDR3 length is 15 residues. Trimming stripped 0 bases from V and 5 bases from J, with 12 bases between. Looked up from germline, CDR1 is SGDLS and CDR2 is YYNGEE. This CDR3 reads CASSVVVGPHNEQFF. For the CDR3, the DNA is TGTGCCAGCAGCGTAGTTGTGGGCCCCCACAATGAGCAGTTCTTC.

This chain links TRBV10-3 with TRBJ2-5; 9 bases fit TRBD1. V lost 2 bases and J lost 5; bases outside the gene matches: 3. The CDR3 totals 14 residues. Germline-derived CDR1 and CDR2 are ENHRY and SYGVKD. The CDR3 is CAISEIGQGETQYF. The CDR3 region has the DNA TGTGCCATCAGTGAGATTGGACAGGGGGAGACCCAGTACTTC.

V gene TRBV19 combines with J gene TRBJ1-2; D gene ambiguous. Germline-derived CDR1 and CDR2 are LNHDA and SQIVND (reference sequence). Trimming cost V 4 bases and J 6 bases, with 21 bases left between them. The CDR3 is 16 amino acids. The CDR3 DNA reads TGTGCCAGTAGTAATCCCAAAAGGACTTACGGAAATGGCTACACCTTC. Protein product: CASSNPKRTYGNGYTF.

V is TRBV19 and J is TRBJ2-3, with 9 bases fitting TRBD2. The CDR3 has 18 amino acids. The V and J ends lost 3 bases and 1 base, in that order; junction bases with no gene match: 11. Germline-derived CDR1 and CDR2 are LNHDA and SQIVND (reference sequence). Here the CDR3 DNA reads TGTGCCAGTAGTATTGGCCTAGCGGGAACCGGGGGCACAGATACGCAGTATTTT. This gives the protein CASSIGLAGTGGTDTQYF. Looking up the rest from reference TRBV19 and TRBJ2-3 gives the full variable domain: DGGITQSPKYLFRKEGQNVTLSCEQNLNHDAMYWYRQDPGQGLRLIYYSQIVNDFQKGDIAEGYSVSREKKESFPLTVTSAQKNPTAFYLCASSIGLAGTGGTDTQYFGPGTRLTVL.

The chain is built from TRBV28 and TRBJ2-7; 7 nucleotides align to TRBD1. The trim removed 9 bases at V and 5 bases at J, leaving 7 bases unmatched. CDR1 and CDR2 from the germline V gene are MDHEN and SYDVKM. The CDR3 consists of 12 residues. The CDR3 spells CASSRGLDEQYF. In DNA, the CDR3 is TGTGCCAGTTCCAGGGGGTTGGACGAGCAGTACTTC. Filled out from reference TRBV28 and TRBJ2-7, the complete variable domain reads DVKVTQSSRYLVKRTGEKVFLECVQDMDHENMFWYRQDPGLGLRLIYFSYDVKMKEKGDIPEGYSVSREKKERFSLILESASTNQTSMYLCASSRGLDEQYFGPGTRLTVT.

The genes are TRBV6-6 and TRBJ1-1, with 7 bases lining up with TRBD1. Germline-derived CDR1 and CDR2 are MNHNY and SVGAGI (reference sequence). V lost 2 bases, J lost 3 bases, and 6 bases stayed unmatched. The CDR3 sequence is 15 residues long. The CDR3 loop reads CASSYPTGVYTEAFF. CDR3 coding DNA: TGTGCCAGCAGTTACCCAACAGGGGTGTACACTGAAGCTTTCTTT.

The CDR3 DNA is TGTGCCAGCAGTTTCGCGGAGTTTCGCTCACCCCTCCACTTT. Amino acid sequence: CASSFAEFRSPLHF. The rearrangement joins TRBV27 to TRBJ1-6, with D unclear. This CDR3 is built from 14 residues. V lost 3 bases and J lost 10, with 13 bases in between. The germline gives CDR1 MNHEY, CDR2 SMNVEV (reference sequence).